The entry below gives a single T cell receptor beta chain sequence along with its context. Using its own MiXCR run on the 5' RACE reads, TCRdb lists one record per CDR3 protein. The sample has 200,000 or so distinct CDR3 sequences; over 6.5% are singletons. The germline V gene encodes CDR1 SGHAT and CDR2 FQDESV (reference sequence). V was shortened by 0 bases and J by 3 bases, with 10 bases between the two germline ends. There are 15 residues in the CDR3. This entry belongs to a study of T cells after yellow fever vaccination. The specimen comprised CD4+ T cells sorted from PBMCs, sampled on the day of the yellow fever booster vaccination. The genes are TRBV11-1 and TRBJ2-3, with D unresolved. The receptor comes from a man aged 30 to 39 who received the YFV17D yellow fever vaccine. CDR3 in amino acids: CASSLASDRTDTQYF. The DNA of the CDR3 is TGTGCCAGCAGCTTAGCTTCGGACCGAACAGATACGCAGTATTTT. The full variable domain, with the rest looked up from reference TRBV11-1 and TRBJ2-3, is EAEVAQSPRYKITEKSQAVAFWCDPISGHATLYWYRQILGQGPELLVQFQDESVVDDSQLPKDRFSAERLKGVDSTLKIQPAELGDSAMYLCASSLASDRTDTQYFGPGTRLTVL.